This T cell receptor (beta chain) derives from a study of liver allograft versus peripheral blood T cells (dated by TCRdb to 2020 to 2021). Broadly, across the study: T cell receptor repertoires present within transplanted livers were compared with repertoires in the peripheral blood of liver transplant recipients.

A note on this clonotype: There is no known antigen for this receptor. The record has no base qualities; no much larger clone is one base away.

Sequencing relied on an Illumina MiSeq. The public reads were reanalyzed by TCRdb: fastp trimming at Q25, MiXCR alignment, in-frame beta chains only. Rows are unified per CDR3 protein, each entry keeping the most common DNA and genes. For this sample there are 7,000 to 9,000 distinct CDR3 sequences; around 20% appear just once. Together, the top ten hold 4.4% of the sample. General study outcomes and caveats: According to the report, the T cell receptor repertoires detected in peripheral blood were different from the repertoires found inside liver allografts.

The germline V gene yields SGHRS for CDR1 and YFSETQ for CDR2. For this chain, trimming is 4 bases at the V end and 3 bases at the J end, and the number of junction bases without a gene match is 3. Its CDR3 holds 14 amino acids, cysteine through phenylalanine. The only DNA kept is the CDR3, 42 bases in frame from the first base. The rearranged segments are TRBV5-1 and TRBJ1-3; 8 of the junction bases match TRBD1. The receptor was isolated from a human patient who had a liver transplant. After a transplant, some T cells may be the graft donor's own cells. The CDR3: CASSVTGGGNTIYF. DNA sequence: TGCGCCAGCAGCGTAACAGGGGGTGGAAACACCATATATTTT.